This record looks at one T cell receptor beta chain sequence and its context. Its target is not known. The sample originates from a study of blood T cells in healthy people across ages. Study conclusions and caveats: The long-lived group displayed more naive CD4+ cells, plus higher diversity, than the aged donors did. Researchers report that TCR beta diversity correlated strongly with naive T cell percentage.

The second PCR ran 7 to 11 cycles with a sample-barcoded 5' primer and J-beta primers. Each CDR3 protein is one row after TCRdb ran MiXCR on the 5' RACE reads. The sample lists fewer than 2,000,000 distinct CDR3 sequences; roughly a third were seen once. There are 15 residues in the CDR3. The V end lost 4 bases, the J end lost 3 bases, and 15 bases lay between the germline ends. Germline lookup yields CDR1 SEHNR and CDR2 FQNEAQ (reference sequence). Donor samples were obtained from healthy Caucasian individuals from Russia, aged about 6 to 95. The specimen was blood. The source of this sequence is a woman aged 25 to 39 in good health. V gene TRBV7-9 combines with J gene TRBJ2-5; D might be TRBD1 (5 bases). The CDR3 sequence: CASSSQGGQEETQYF. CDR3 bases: TGTGCCAGCAGCTCGCAGGGTGGGCAGGAAGAGACCCAGTACTTC.